Listed below are T cell receptor beta chains from one sample, sequenced in a study of radiotherapy plus CTLA-4 blockade in lung cancer. The method was immunoSEQ multiplex PCR; TCRdb's version includes in-frame clones alone and lacks a portion of them. The table includes some 90,000 clones, roughly 80% detected once. Material: peripheral blood, obtained from a patient treated with radiotherapy plus ipilimumab. The receptors derive from a human donor with non-small cell lung cancer who had stable disease on radiotherapy plus ipilimumab. CDR3s include the opening cysteine and the closing phenylalanine or tryptophan. The order of the fields is D gene, CDR3 length, J gene, clone size, V gene, CDR3 protein, CDR3 DNA. D genes are given only for firm matches. Expanded clones get a size class; other rows say once, few or many, or leave the size out.

d_call: TRBD2
cdr3_length: 16
j_call: TRBJ2-7
clone_size: -
v_call: TRBV28
cdr3_aa: CASTRGVGAGTYEQYF
cdr3_nt: TGTGCCAGCACCCGGGGTGTCGGAGCGGGAACTTACGAGCAGTACTTC

d_call: -
cdr3_length: 15
j_call: TRBJ2-3
clone_size: -
v_call: TRBV4-2
cdr3_aa: CASTPVGGHTDTQYF
cdr3_nt: TGTGCCAGCACCCCCGTGGGGGGGCACACAGATACGCAGTATTTT

d_call: -
cdr3_length: 12
j_call: TRBJ1-3
clone_size: -
v_call: TRBV30
cdr3_aa: CAWKGTGNTIYF
cdr3_nt: TGTGCCTGGAAGGGTACTGGAAACACCATATATTTT

d_call: -
cdr3_length: 16
j_call: TRBJ2-4
clone_size: -
v_call: TRBV4-1
cdr3_aa: CASSQGDTLAKNIQYF
cdr3_nt: TGCGCCAGCAGCCAAGGGGACACCTTAGCCAAAAACATTCAGTACTTC

d_call: TRBD2
cdr3_length: 14
j_call: TRBJ2-2
clone_size: -
v_call: TRBV2
cdr3_aa: CASSGGVGTGELFF
cdr3_nt: TGTGCCAGCTCGGGGGGAGTAGGCACCGGGGAGCTGTTTTTT

d_call: -
cdr3_length: 11
j_call: TRBJ1-3
clone_size: few
v_call: TRBV28
cdr3_aa: CASSRRNTIYF
cdr3_nt: TGTGCCAGCAGCCGCCGAAACACCATATATTTT

d_call: TRBD1
cdr3_length: 15
j_call: TRBJ1-5
clone_size: -
v_call: TRBV5-1
cdr3_aa: CASSPWTGQGQPQHF
cdr3_nt: TGCGCCAGCAGCCCCTGGACAGGGCAGGGTCAGCCCCAGCATTTT

d_call: TRBD2
cdr3_length: 16
j_call: TRBJ2-5
clone_size: -
v_call: TRBV27
cdr3_aa: CASPLSGTSFKETQYF
cdr3_nt: TGTGCCAGCCCCTTATCCGGGACTAGCTTTAAAGAGACCCAGTACTTC

d_call: -
cdr3_length: 15
j_call: TRBJ2-1
clone_size: -
v_call: TRBV21-1
cdr3_aa: CASSKGLRALNEQFF
cdr3_nt: TGTGCCAGCAGCAAGGGACTACGGGCCCTCAATGAGCAGTTCTTC

d_call: TRBD2
cdr3_length: 13
j_call: TRBJ2-1
clone_size: once
v_call: TRBV2
cdr3_aa: CASSGLAGNEQFF
cdr3_nt: TGTGCCAGCAGTGGACTAGCGGGCAATGAGCAGTTCTTC

d_call: -
cdr3_length: 13
j_call: TRBJ1-1
clone_size: once
v_call: TRBV7-8
cdr3_aa: CASSLAPGFEAFF
cdr3_nt: TGTGCCAGCAGCTTAGCGCCGGGGTTTGAAGCTTTCTTT